This T cell receptor beta chain was identified in a study of a mutant IDH1 vaccine in newly diagnosed glioma. The wider study: Earlier care involved radiotherapy, temozolomide, or both, and the majority received both.

TCRdb keeps only in-frame clones here, not all; method: immunoSEQ multiplex PCR. The sample includes around 120,000 clones, around 80% of them seen just once. Time point indicated: week 11, during vaccination. Topical imiquimod accompanied each vaccine dose, which consisted of 300 ug of mutant IDH1 20-mer peptide. Concerning this clone itself: The target antigen is unknown.

Trimming removed 3 bases from V and 4 bases from J, with 9 bases in between. The CDR3 is made up of 13 amino acids. Germline loops: CDR1 MRHNA, CDR2 SNTAGT. Sequencing used PBMCs, obtained from a glioma patient whose treatment included an IDH1 peptide vaccine. This TCR derives from a man aged 40-50 years with glioma. V and J are TRBV6-4 and TRBJ1-1; D is perhaps TRBD1 (5 bases). CDR3: CASSEQEGTEAFF. The CDR3 coding sequence is TGTGCCAGCAGTGAACAGGAGGGCACTGAAGCTTTCTTT.